The next 5 T cell receptor beta chains were all read from a single sample in a study of metastatic and nonmetastatic thyroid tumors. Thyroid surgery took place with no prior treatment in any patient. MiXCR reprocessed the PCR reads for TCRdb. The sample has around 22,000 clones, more than 30% seen once. Sequencing input: blood. These receptors were taken from a male donor with papillary thyroid cancer or a benign thyroid nodule (not recorded which). Some clones in this sample may be carry-over from other donors' samples.

This clone was seen repeatedly, ten times or more. A much larger clone lies one base from this, so it may be a read error. The chain recombines TRBV3-1 with TRBJ2-5; maybe TRBD1 (6 bases). Trimming shortened V by 8 bases and J by 6 bases, and 16 bases separated the two germline ends. Germline V gene lookup returns CDR1 LGHDT and CDR2 YNNKEL (reference sequence). The CDR3 is 13 amino acids. CDR3 sequence (DNA): TGTGCCAGCTCTACAGGGTTACGGCAGACCCAGTACTTC. Protein product: CASSTGLRQTQYF.

The chain recombines TRBV28 with TRBJ2-2; 8 nucleotides line up with TRBD1. After removal of 6 bases from V and 1 base from J, the junction contained 10 bases not matched to a gene. Germline CDR1 reads MDHEN; CDR2 reads SYDVKM. The CDR3 is 17 residues long. The DNA of the CDR3 is TGTGCCAGCAGCCTACAGGGGGATGGCCTGAACACCGGGGAGCTGTTTTTT. It is translated as CASSLQGDGLNTGELFF.

The J gene is TRBJ2-3, the V gene TRBV30; the D is unclear. Trimming shortened V by 0 bases and J by 2 bases, and 12 bases separated the two germline ends. Germline V gene lookup returns CDR1 GTSNPN and CDR2 SVGIG (reference sequence). CDR3 length equals 15 residues. The CDR3: CAWSVRRYYTDTQYF. DNA of the CDR3: TGTGCCTGGAGTGTTCGGCGGTATTACACAGATACGCAGTATTTT.

This clone was counted at least ten times. This chain connects TRBV29-1 to TRBJ2-3; TRBD2 might be the D (7 bases). The CDR3 extends over 13 amino acids. Deletions cut 7 bases from V and 3 bases from J, with 14 bases between. Germline loops: CDR1 SQVTM, CDR2 ANQGSEA. CDR3 DNA sequence: TGCAGCGACAACGGGGGGCAGACAGATACGCAGTATTTT. This codes for CSDNGGQTDTQYF.

This clone has more than one count but fewer than ten. The rearrangement uses TRBV9 and TRBJ2-7; D remains ambiguous. The CDR3 is 11 amino acids. CDR1 and CDR2 from the germline V gene are SGDLS and YYNGEE. Trimming took off 4 bases at V and 4 bases at J, with 6 bases between the two ends. The CDR3 spells CASSHTYEQYF. CDR3 coding DNA: TGTGCCAGCAGCCACACTTACGAGCAGTACTTC.